This TCR beta chain was sequenced in a study of blood T cell repertoires in COVID-19. Study details: The United States, Italy and Spain were the sources of the acute and convalescent COVID-19 samples. T cells, B-cell-depleted T cells, or PBMCs supplied cDNA or gDNA.

After removal of 4 bases from V and 5 bases from J, the junction contained 5 bases not matched to a gene. The CDR3 spans 15 residues. Germline V lookup: CDR1 LNHDA, CDR2 SQIVND (reference sequence). Study processing details: The assay estimated nucleated cells by amplifying reference gene primers. Assay: immunoSEQ multiplex PCR; the TCRdb copy retains only in-frame clones and omits some. V and J calls and clone size are as listed in that table; D and trimming were resolved from the DNA. The sample consists of some 54,000 clones, roughly 89% of them appearing once. The origin of this receptor is a man at least 80 years old with active or convalescent COVID-19. Sequencing input: peripheral blood. The chain recombines TRBV19 with TRBJ2-1; the match to TRBD2 covers 10 bases. The CDR3 sequence is CASSRGLAKNNEQFF. The CDR3 nucleotides read TGTGCCAGTAGTAGGGGACTAGCGAAGAACAATGAGCAGTTCTTC.